This T cell receptor (beta chain) was profiled in a study of T cell clonotyping in hematopoietic cell transplantation. Points from the study as a whole: Recipient TCR diversity dropped after transplant; expanded clonotypes rose from day 30 to 180.

The CDR3 has 14 amino acids. Per germline, CDR1 SGHRS and CDR2 YFSETQ. V was shortened by 8 bases and J by 0 bases, with 12 bases between the two germline ends. This clone has only one observation. The antigen is undetermined. The table came from immunoSEQ multiplex PCR; TCRdb's copy has only in-frame clones and leaves some out. The profile shows some 16,000 clones, around 55% of them singletons. This clonotype was sampled from a male patient between 45 and 59 years old who had an allogeneic stem cell transplant from an unrelated donor, so T cells may come from the graft donor. Some clones in this sample may be carry-over from other donors' samples. V gene TRBV5-1 combines with J gene TRBJ1-5; D is ambiguous. Specimen: PBMCs, collected 30 days after allogeneic stem cell transplant. This CDR3 reads CASSLGISNQPQHF. CDR3 in DNA: TGCGCCAGTTCATTGGGGATTAGCAATCAGCCCCAGCATTTT.